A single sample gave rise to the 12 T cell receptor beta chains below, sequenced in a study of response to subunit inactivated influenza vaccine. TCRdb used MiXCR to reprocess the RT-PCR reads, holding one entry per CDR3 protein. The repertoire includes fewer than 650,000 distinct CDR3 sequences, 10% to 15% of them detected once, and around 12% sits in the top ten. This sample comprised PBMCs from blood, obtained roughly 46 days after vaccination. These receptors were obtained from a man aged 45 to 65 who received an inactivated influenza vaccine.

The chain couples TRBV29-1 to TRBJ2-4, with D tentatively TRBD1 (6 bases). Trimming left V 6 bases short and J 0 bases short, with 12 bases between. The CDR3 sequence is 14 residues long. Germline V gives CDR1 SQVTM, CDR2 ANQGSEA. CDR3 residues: CSVQGQLAKNIQYF. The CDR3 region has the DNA TGCAGCGTCCAAGGACAGTTAGCCAAAAACATTCAGTACTTC.

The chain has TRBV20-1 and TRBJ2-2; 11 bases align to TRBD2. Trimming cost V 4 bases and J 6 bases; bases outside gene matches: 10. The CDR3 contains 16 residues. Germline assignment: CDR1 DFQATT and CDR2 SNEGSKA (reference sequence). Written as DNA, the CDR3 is TGCAGTGCTACCCGGGATAATAGCGGGAGGGCCGGGGAGCTGTTTTTT. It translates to CSATRDNSGRAGELFF.

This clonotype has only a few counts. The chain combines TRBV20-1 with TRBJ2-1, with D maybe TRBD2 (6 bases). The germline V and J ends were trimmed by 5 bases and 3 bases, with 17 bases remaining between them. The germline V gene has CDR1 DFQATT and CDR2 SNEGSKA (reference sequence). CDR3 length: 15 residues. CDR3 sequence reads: CSASKIPGLYNEQFF. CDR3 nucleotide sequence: TGCAGTGCTTCGAAAATACCGGGACTCTACAATGAGCAGTTCTTC.

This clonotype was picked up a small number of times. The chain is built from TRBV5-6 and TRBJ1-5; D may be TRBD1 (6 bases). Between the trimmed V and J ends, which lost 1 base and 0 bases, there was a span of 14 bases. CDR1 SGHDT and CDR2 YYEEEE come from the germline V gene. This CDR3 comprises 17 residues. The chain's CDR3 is CASSLTGTSHSNQPQHF. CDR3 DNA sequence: TGTGCCAGCAGCTTGACCGGGACAAGCCATAGCAATCAGCCCCAGCATTTT. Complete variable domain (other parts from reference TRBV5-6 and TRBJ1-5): DAGVTQSPTHLIKTRGQQVTLRCSPKSGHDTVSWYQQALGQGPQFIFQYYEEEERQRGNFPDRFSGHQFPNYSSELNVNALLLGDSALYLCASSLTGTSHSNQPQHFGDGTRLSIL.

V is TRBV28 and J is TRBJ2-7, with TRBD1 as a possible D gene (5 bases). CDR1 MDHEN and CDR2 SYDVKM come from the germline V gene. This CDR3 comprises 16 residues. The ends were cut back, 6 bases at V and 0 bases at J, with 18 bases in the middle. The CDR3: CASRSMTVRSSYEQYF. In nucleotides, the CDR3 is TGTGCCAGCAGGTCGATGACAGTCAGGAGCTCCTACGAGCAGTACTTC.

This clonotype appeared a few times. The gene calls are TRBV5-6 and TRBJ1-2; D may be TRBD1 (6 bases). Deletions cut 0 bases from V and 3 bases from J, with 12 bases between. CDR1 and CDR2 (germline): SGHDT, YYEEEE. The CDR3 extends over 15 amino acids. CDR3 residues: CASSLVGRGYYGYTF. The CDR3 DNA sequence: TGTGCCAGCAGCTTGGTCGGCAGGGGTTACTATGGCTACACCTTC.

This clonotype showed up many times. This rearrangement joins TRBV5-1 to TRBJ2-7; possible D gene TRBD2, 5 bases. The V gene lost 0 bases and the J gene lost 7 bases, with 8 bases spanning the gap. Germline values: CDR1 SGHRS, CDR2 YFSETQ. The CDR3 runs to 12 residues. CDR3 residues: CASSLVRGEQYF. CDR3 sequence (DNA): TGCGCCAGCAGCTTGGTCCGGGGAGAGCAGTACTTC.

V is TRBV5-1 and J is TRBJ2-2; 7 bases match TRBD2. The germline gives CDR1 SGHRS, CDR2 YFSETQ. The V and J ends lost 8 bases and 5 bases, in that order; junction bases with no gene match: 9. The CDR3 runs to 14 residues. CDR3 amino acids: CASTTSFVTGELFF. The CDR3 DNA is TGCGCCAGTACGACTAGCTTTGTTACCGGGGAGCTGTTTTTT. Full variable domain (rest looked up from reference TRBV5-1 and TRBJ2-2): KAGVTQTPRYLIKTRGQQVTLSCSPISGHRSVSWYQQTPGQGLQFLFEYFSETQRNKGNFPGRFSGRQFSNSRSEMNVSTLELGDSALYLCASTTSFVTGELFFGEGSRLTVL.

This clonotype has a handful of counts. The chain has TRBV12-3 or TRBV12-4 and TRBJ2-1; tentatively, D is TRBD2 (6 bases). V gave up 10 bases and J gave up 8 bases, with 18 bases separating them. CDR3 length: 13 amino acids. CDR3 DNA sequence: TGTGCCACCCGGTATGGAGCGGGTGATGAGCAGTTCTTC. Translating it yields CATRYGAGDEQFF.

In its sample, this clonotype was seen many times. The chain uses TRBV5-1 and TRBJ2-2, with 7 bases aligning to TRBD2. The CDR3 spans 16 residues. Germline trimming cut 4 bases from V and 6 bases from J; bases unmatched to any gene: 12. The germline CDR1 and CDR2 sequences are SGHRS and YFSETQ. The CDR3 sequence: CASSSSGTKGAGELFF. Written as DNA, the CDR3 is TGCGCCAGCAGCAGTTCCGGGACTAAAGGCGCCGGGGAGCTGTTTTTT.

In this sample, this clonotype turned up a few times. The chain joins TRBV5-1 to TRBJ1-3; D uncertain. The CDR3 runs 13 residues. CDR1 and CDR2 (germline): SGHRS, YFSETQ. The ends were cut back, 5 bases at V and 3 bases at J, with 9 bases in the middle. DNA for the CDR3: TGCGCCAGCAGTGAAACGGTTGGAAACACCATATATTTT. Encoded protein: CASSETVGNTIYF.

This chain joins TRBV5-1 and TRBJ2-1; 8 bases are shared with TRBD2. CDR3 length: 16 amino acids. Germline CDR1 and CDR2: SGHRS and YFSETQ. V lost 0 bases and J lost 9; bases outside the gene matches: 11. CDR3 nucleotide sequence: TGCGCCAGCAGCTTGGAGGCTAGCGGGTCATGGGGTGAGCAGTTCTTC. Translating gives CASSLEASGSWGEQFF.